The present T cell receptor beta chain was sequenced within a study of blood T cells in healthy people across ages. General study results and limits: TCR beta diversity per million T cells fell roughly linearly with age.

Germline V gene sequence: CDR1 DFQATT, CDR2 SNEGSKA (reference sequence). The V end lost 3 bases, the J end lost 10 bases, and 17 bases lay between the germline ends. The length of the CDR3 is 13 residues. Each donor supplied roughly 9.1 milliliters of peripheral blood. A second PCR, run for 7 to 11 cycles, used a sample-barcoded 5' primer plus a J-beta primer mix. TCRdb redid the calling of the 5' RACE reads with MiXCR, one entry per CDR3 protein. In the table there are about 800,000 distinct CDR3 sequences, roughly 60% of which are singletons. This clonotype was detected a few times. As yet, its antigen is unknown.

This chain links TRBV20-1 with TRBJ2-3; unclear D gene. The sequencing sample was made of blood. The TCR originated in a man younger than 40 in good health. The CDR3 here is CSASAPMPEAQYF. In nucleotides, the CDR3 is TGCAGTGCTAGTGCTCCGATGCCCGAGGCGCAGTATTTT.